This entry lists 29 T cell receptor beta chains sequenced from one sample in a study of cytomegalovirus exposure and HLA in healthy donors. The PCR made use of 60 Vbeta and 13 Jbeta primers. The repertoire was sequenced with immunoSEQ multiplex PCR; TCRdb's copy has only in-frame clones and lacks some. The sample shows about 160,000 clones, roughly 83% of them seen only once. Sequencing was performed on PBMCs. The origin of the receptors is a man aged 25 to 40 in good health and CMV-seronegative.

V and J are TRBV4-1 and TRBJ1-5; TRBD1 agrees at 11 bases. Trimming at V came to 5 bases and at J to 0 bases, leaving 6 bases not matched to a gene. Germline V gene data show CDR1 as MGHRA and CDR2 as YSYEKL. CDR3 length: 17 residues. CDR3 sequence: CASSWGQGGNSNQPQHF. Written as DNA, the CDR3 is TGCGCCAGCAGCTGGGGACAGGGGGGGAATAGCAATCAGCCCCAGCATTTT.

The rearrangement joins TRBV18 to TRBJ2-7; the match to TRBD1 covers 7 bases. CDR1 KGHSH and CDR2 LQKENI come from the germline V gene. J was trimmed by 7 bases and V by 1 base; bases with no gene match: 10. The CDR3 spans 15 residues. CDR3 region: CASSPRDSPLREQYF. Written as DNA, the CDR3 is TGTGCCAGCTCACCACGGGACAGCCCCCTTCGGGAGCAGTACTTC. Looking up the rest from reference TRBV18 and TRBJ2-7 gives the full variable domain: NAGVMQNPRHLVRRRGQEARLRCSPMKGHSHVYWYRQLPEEGLKFMVYLQKENIIDESGMPKERFSAEFPKEGPSILRIQQVVRGDSAAYFCASSPRDSPLREQYFGPGTRLTVT.

This clone was found a few times. The chain has TRBV9 and TRBJ1-2; 10 bases are shared with TRBD1. Germline V CDR1 and CDR2: SGDLS, YYNGEE. Trimming removed 3 bases from V and 0 bases from J; junction bases left unmatched: 5. This CDR3 region has 16 residues. Here the CDR3 reads CASSALGQGANYGYTF. CDR3 nucleotide sequence: TGTGCCAGCAGCGCACTCGGACAGGGGGCTAACTATGGCTACACCTTC.

J is TRBJ2-7 and V is TRBV5-6, with 8 bases identical to TRBD2. The germline CDR1 and CDR2 sequences are SGHDT and YYEEEE. Germline trimming cut 5 bases from V and 2 bases from J; bases unmatched to any gene: 6. There are 14 residues in the CDR3. CDR3 sequence: CASSSAGDTYEQYF. The CDR3 coding sequence is TGTGCCAGCAGTTCAGCGGGGGACACCTACGAGCAGTACTTC.

This chain joins TRBV2 and TRBJ2-5; TRBD1 matches 8 bases. The tail of the sequence fits TRBJ2-7 better, so the J call may be wrong. Germline loops: CDR1 SNHLY, CDR2 FYNNEI. The CDR3 totals 15 residues. The CDR3 nucleotides are TGTGCCAGCAGTGTGATCAGGGGGCTGTCCTACGAGCAGTACTTC. Translated, it gives CASSVIRGLSYEQYF.

The chain joins TRBV28 to TRBJ2-2; 8 bases fit TRBD2. Germline assignment: CDR1 MDHEN and CDR2 SYDVKM. Trimming removed 11 bases from V and 8 bases from J; junction bases left unmatched: 7. The CDR3 has 12 residues. DNA of the CDR3: TGTGCCTCCCGGGGGGGGCCTGGGGAGCTGTTTTTT. Protein product: CASRGGPGELFF.

The chain links TRBV18 to TRBJ1-5; tentative D call: TRBD1 (6 bases). Germline assignment: CDR1 KGHSH and CDR2 LQKENI. This CDR3 comprises 13 residues. V was pared by 0 bases and J by 6 bases, with 6 bases between. CDR3 protein: CASSPPGGQPQHF. The CDR3 coding sequence is TGTGCCAGCTCACCACCAGGGGGTCAGCCCCAGCATTTT. The entire variable domain, with the rest obtained from reference TRBV18 and TRBJ1-5, is as follows: NAGVMQNPRHLVRRRGQEARLRCSPMKGHSHVYWYRQLPEEGLKFMVYLQKENIIDESGMPKERFSAEFPKEGPSILRIQQVVRGDSAAYFCASSPPGGQPQHFGDGTRLSIL.

The chain carries TRBV4-2 and TRBJ1-4; 7 bases are a match to TRBD1. V lost 4 bases to trimming and J lost 8 bases; unmatched junction nucleotides: 7. The CDR3 totals 14 residues. Germline lookup yields CDR1 LGHNA and CDR2 YNFKEQ. Here the CDR3 DNA reads TGTGCCAGCAGCCCAGACAGGGTAGGGGAAAAACTGTTTTTT. Its translation is CASSPDRVGEKLFF.

The CDR3 reads CASRGGLRGSIGRPEGYGEQFF. The CDR3 region has the DNA TGTGCCAGTAGGGGGGGATTAAGGGGGAGTATAGGGCGCCCTGAGGGCTATGGAGAGCAGTTCTTC. J is TRBJ2-1 and V is TRBV2, with D tentatively TRBD2 (7 bases). This CDR3 is built from 22 residues. Between the trimmed V and J ends, which lost 9 bases and 10 bases, there was a span of 46 bases. Per germline, CDR1 SNHLY and CDR2 FYNNEI.

This chain links TRBV5-1 with TRBJ1-2; no firm D call. The V end was cut by 1 base, the J end by 2 bases, with 9 bases between. Germline V gene lookup returns CDR1 SGHRS and CDR2 YFSETQ. The CDR3 totals 14 residues. The CDR3 coding sequence is TGCGCCAGCAGCTTGTCTACAGAGAACTATGGCTACACCTTC. Its protein product is CASSLSTENYGYTF.

The chain employs TRBV11-3 and TRBJ2-5; D is unresolved. The CDR3 consists of 12 residues. Germline V gene sequence: CDR1 SGHNT, CDR2 YENEEA. Trimming took 5 bases from V and 0 from J, leaving 4 bases between them. CDR3 loop: CASSPYQETQYF. For the CDR3, the DNA is TGTGCCAGCAGCCCTTACCAAGAGACCCAGTACTTC.

The CDR3 is CAWRQEFTLHF. Written as DNA, the CDR3 is TGTGCCTGGAGGCAGGAATTCACCCTCCACTTT. This chain uses TRBV30 with TRBJ1-6, with D unclear. Germline V gives CDR1 GTSNPN, CDR2 SVGIG (reference sequence). Deletions cut 3 bases from V and 14 bases from J, with 11 bases between. The CDR3 totals 11 residues.

The chain couples TRBV5-4 to TRBJ1-1; a possible D gene is TRBD1 (5 bases). V was trimmed by 2 bases and J by 5 bases, leaving 13 bases between them. Germline lookup yields CDR1 SGHNT and CDR2 YYREEE (reference sequence). The length of the CDR3 is 14 residues. The chain's CDR3 is CASSFQGLSTEAFF. CDR3 coding DNA: TGTGCCAGCAGCTTCCAGGGACTGTCGACTGAAGCTTTCTTT.

The J gene is TRBJ2-5, the V gene TRBV7-3, with 11 bases lining up with TRBD1. The CDR3 spans 16 residues. Trimming cost V 5 bases and J 0 bases; bases outside gene matches: 5. Germline CDR1 and CDR2: SGHTA and FQGTGA. The CDR3, as DNA: TGTGCCAGCAGCCGGACAGGGGGCCTGTACCAAGAGACCCAGTACTTC. It yields the protein CASSRTGGLYQETQYF.

This clone turned up a few times. The chain carries TRBV11-3 and TRBJ1-2; D is unresolved. The germline V gene has CDR1 SGHNT and CDR2 YENEEA. There are 14 residues in the CDR3. Between the trimmed V and J ends, which lost 3 bases and 6 bases, there was a span of 14 bases. CDR3 in DNA: TGTGCCAGCAGCTTTGCTGAATCCAGTCATGGCTACACCTTC. This gives the protein CASSFAESSHGYTF.

V and J are TRBV19 and TRBJ1-1, with a tentative D call TRBD1 (6 bases). Germline V gene data show CDR1 as LNHDA and CDR2 as SQIVND (reference sequence). There are 15 residues in the CDR3. Trimming removed 7 bases at V and 0 bases at J, with 15 bases between. CDR3 nucleotides: TGTGCCAGTAATAACAGGGCGAAGATGAACACTGAAGCTTTCTTT. The encoded protein is CASNNRAKMNTEAFF. Supplemented by reference TRBV19 and TRBJ1-1, the full variable domain reads DGGITQSPKYLFRKEGQNVTLSCEQNLNHDAMYWYRQDPGQGLRLIYYSQIVNDFQKGDIAEGYSVSREKKESFPLTVTSAQKNPTAFYLCASNNRAKMNTEAFFGQGTRLTVV.

V gene TRBV6-5 combines with J gene TRBJ2-7; D gene uncertain. The CDR3 consists of 14 residues. Looked up from germline, CDR1 is MNHEY and CDR2 is SVGAGI. V was pared by 0 bases and J by 2 bases, with 8 bases between. The CDR3 region has the DNA TGTGCCAGCAGTTACTCGAGGTGGACCTACGAGCAGTACTTC. Protein: CASSYSRWTYEQYF.

The V gene is TRBV14, the J gene TRBJ1-1; unclear D gene. There are 15 residues in the CDR3. Looked up from germline, CDR1 is SGHDN and CDR2 is FVKESK. The germline V and J ends were trimmed by 0 bases and 7 bases, with 15 bases remaining between them. The CDR3 DNA sequence: TGTGCCAGCAGCCAAGATCTATCGGGTTTGGGTGAAGCTTTCTTT. This codes for CASSQDLSGLGEAFF.

The count of this clone is one. V usage is TRBV15 and J usage is TRBJ2-1; D is unresolved. The germline V gene has CDR1 LNHNV and CDR2 YYDKDF (reference sequence). Trimming cost V 2 bases and J 5 bases, with 13 bases left between them. The CDR3 loop spans 15 amino acids. The chain's CDR3 is CATSRQRLTNNEQFF. The DNA of the CDR3 is TGTGCCACCAGCAGACAAAGGCTCACTAACAATGAGCAGTTCTTC. The entire variable domain, with the rest obtained from reference TRBV15 and TRBJ2-1, is as follows: DAMVIQNPRYQVTQFGKPVTLSCSQTLNHNVMYWYQQKSSQAPKLLFHYYDKDFNNEADTPDNFQSRRPNTSFCFLDIRSPGLGDTAMYLCATSRQRLTNNEQFFGPGTRLTVL.

The genes are TRBV30 and TRBJ1-4, with 8 bases fitting TRBD1. Unmatched junction bases numbered 5, after V lost 0 bases and J lost 5 bases. The CDR3 has 15 residues. Germline V gene sequence: CDR1 GTSNPN, CDR2 SVGIG (reference sequence). CDR3 in amino acids: CAWSVPDRANEKLFF. The CDR3 DNA reads TGTGCCTGGAGTGTTCCGGACAGGGCGAATGAAAAACTGTTTTTT.

This chain uses TRBV6-1 with TRBJ1-1; D uncertain. The CDR3 spans 15 residues. Germline V lookup: CDR1 MNHNS, CDR2 SASEGT. Trimming cost V 2 bases and J 10 bases, with 20 bases left between them. CDR3: CASSEIDTTLSRAFF. DNA for the CDR3: TGTGCCAGCAGTGAAATTGACACCACATTAAGCCGAGCTTTCTTT.

V is TRBV25-1 and J is TRBJ2-5, with D possibly being TRBD2 (7 bases). Per germline, CDR1 MGHDK and CDR2 SYGVNS. This CDR3 spans 14 amino acids. The V end lost 4 bases, the J end lost 5 bases, and 14 bases lay between the germline ends. In nucleotides, the CDR3 is TGTGCCAGCAGTGGAAACAGGGAGGGCGAGACCCAGTACTTC. Translation: CASSGNREGETQYF.

V is TRBV9 and J is TRBJ2-7; 9 bases map to TRBD2. Trimming took 0 bases from V and 6 from J; bases not matched to a gene: 10. The CDR3 length is 16 residues. Germline CDR1 reads SGDLS; CDR2 reads YYNGEE. The CDR3 spells CASSVGPAGGRTEQYF. DNA of the CDR3: TGTGCCAGCAGCGTAGGGCCGGCGGGGGGGCGGACCGAGCAGTACTTC. The variable domain in full, with the rest retrieved from reference TRBV9 and TRBJ2-7, is DSGVTQTPKHLITATGQRVTLRCSPRSGDLSVYWYQQSLDQGLQFLIQYYNGEERAKGNILERFSAQQFPDLHSELNLSSLELGDSALYFCASSVGPAGGRTEQYFGPGTRLTVT.

The rearrangement links TRBV7-9 to TRBJ1-2; 10 bases map to TRBD1. The V gene end was trimmed by 1 base and the J gene end by 7 bases; junction bases not matched to a gene: 9. This CDR3 is built from 16 residues. The germline V gene has CDR1 SEHNR and CDR2 FQNEAQ (reference sequence). This chain's CDR3 is CASSLVGQGGYRGYTF. For the CDR3, the DNA is TGTGCCAGCAGCTTAGTAGGACAGGGGGGTTATCGTGGCTACACCTTC. Complete variable domain (other parts from reference TRBV7-9 and TRBJ1-2): DTGVSQNPRHKITKRGQNVTFRCDPISEHNRLYWYRQTLGQGPEFLTYFQNEAQLEKSRLLSDRFSAERPKGSFSTLEIQRTEQGDSAMYLCASSLVGQGGYRGYTFGSGTRLTVV.

The chain links TRBV5-1 to TRBJ1-6; TRBD1 aligns across 8 bases. The CDR3 extends over 14 amino acids. Germline CDR1 SGHRS, CDR2 YFSETQ. J was trimmed by 9 bases and V by 2 bases; bases with no gene match: 4. This CDR3 reads CASSLQGQGSPLHF. The CDR3 DNA reads TGCGCCAGCAGCTTACAAGGACAGGGTTCACCCCTCCACTTT.

In this sample, this clone turned up once. V and J are TRBV6-1 and TRBJ2-1; 10 bases map to TRBD1. V gave up 2 bases and J gave up 8 bases; unmatched junction bases: 6. CDR1 is MNHNS and CDR2 is SASEGT in the germline V gene. The CDR3 runs to 15 residues. DNA for the CDR3: TGTGCCAGCAGTGAATTTCTCGACAGGGGGCATGAGCAGTTCTTC. As protein: CASSEFLDRGHEQFF.

This clone has more than one count but fewer than ten. This chain connects TRBV5-1 to TRBJ2-2, with D perhaps TRBD1 (5 bases). V lost 7 bases, J lost 0 bases, and 13 bases lay in between. CDR1 SGHRS and CDR2 YFSETQ come from the germline V gene. There are 15 residues in the CDR3. CDR3 amino acids: CASGTQGTNTGELFF. CDR3 in DNA: TGCGCCAGCGGTACGCAGGGAACGAACACCGGGGAGCTGTTTTTT.

This sequence joins TRBV10-2 and TRBJ2-7, with D uncertain. V lost 7 bases to trimming and J lost 0 bases, with 7 bases between them. There are 12 residues in the CDR3. From germline, CDR1 is WSHSY and CDR2 SAAADI. The CDR3 region is CASKGVSYEQYF. The CDR3 coding sequence is TGCGCCAGCAAAGGAGTCTCCTACGAGCAGTACTTC.

This clone occurred once. J is TRBJ1-6 and V is TRBV5-1; D is perhaps TRBD1 (6 bases). Trimming shortened V by 1 base and J by 8 bases, and 13 bases separated the two germline ends. The CDR3 is 15 residues long. From germline, CDR1 is SGHRS and CDR2 YFSETQ. The CDR3, as DNA: TGCGCCAGCAGCTTGTCCCGCGGACAGTATTCACCCCTCCACTTT. The encoded protein is CASSLSRGQYSPLHF. Supplemented by reference TRBV5-1 and TRBJ1-6, the full variable domain reads KAGVTQTPRYLIKTRGQQVTLSCSPISGHRSVSWYQQTPGQGLQFLFEYFSETQRNKGNFPGRFSGRQFSNSRSEMNVSTLELGDSALYLCASSLSRGQYSPLHFGNGTRLTVT.